The rows below give T cell receptor beta chains drawn from one sample of a study of blood T cells in healthy people across ages. From the 5' RACE reads, TCRdb called clonotypes with MiXCR, one entry per CDR3 protein. The sample has around 1,000,000 distinct CDR3 sequences, less than 25% seen once; the top ten hold around 0.75%. The sample was also reused in another study, on T cells of mothers and their children.

What was sequenced was blood. Receptors were obtained from a girl aged 2-10 years in good health. Both conserved end residues are part of each CDR3. Fields, in order: D gene, V gene, J gene, clone size, CDR3 DNA, CDR3 protein. The D gene is left open where the match is weak. Clone size appears in some rows only: once, few, many, or a class for an expanded clone.

>TRBD2|TRBV20-1|TRBJ2-7|few
TGCAGTGCTAGGACGGGACTAGCGGGAGTCGAGGAGCAGTACTTC
CSARTGLAGVEEQYF
>.|TRBV5-5|TRBJ2-3|.
TGTGCCAGCAGCTTGCCCGACCCCAACCCCACAGATACGCAGTATTTT
CASSLPDPNPTDTQYF
>TRBD2|TRBV18|TRBJ2-1|.
TGTGCCAGCTCACCTCTGCCGGGACTAGCGCCCATTTTTCTCAATGAGCAGTTCTTC
CASSPLPGLAPIFLNEQFF
>.|TRBV29-1|TRBJ2-1|.
TGCAGCGTTGAACCGGTGGAGCAGTTCTTC
CSVEPVEQFF
>.|TRBV3-1|TRBJ2-1|.
TGTGCCAGCAGCCAGGACACCCGCGGGTACAATGAGCAGTTCTTC
CASSQDTRGYNEQFF
>TRBD2|TRBV29-1|TRBJ2-2|few
TGCAGCGTTGATGAACGGGAGGTCAACGGGGAGCTGTTTTTT
CSVDEREVNGELFF
>.|TRBV4-1|TRBJ2-3|.
TGCGCCAGCAGCCAAGAGGTGGACAGTCGCACAGATACGCAGTATTTT
CASSQEVDSRTDTQYF
>.|TRBV28|TRBJ1-2|.
TGTGCCAGCAGTTTCGTCCAGGGCGGCTATGGCTACACCTTC
CASSFVQGGYGYTF
>.|TRBV20-1|TRBJ2-3|.
TGCAGTGTCCCACCGAGGGCCCCCTCGGATACGCAGTATTTT
CSVPPRAPSDTQYF
>.|TRBV3-1|TRBJ1-2|.
TGTGCCAGCAGCCAAGATTGGGCCACCTCCTACGGTGGCTACACCTTC
CASSQDWATSYGGYTF